This entry is about one T cell receptor (beta chain). Its antigen remains unidentified. The source of the sample is a study of cytomegalovirus exposure and HLA in healthy donors. Findings and limits, study-wide: The likely origin of a cluster of highly shared sequence variants was a sequencing artifact. As a later analysis revealed, most CMV-associated TCR beta chains appeared HLA-restricted. A list of more than 150 TCR beta chains associated with cytomegalovirus was given.

The CDR3 is 14 residues long. The V gene's germline CDR1 is SGHVS and CDR2 FQNEAQ. Trimming took 3 bases from V and 3 from J, leaving 12 bases between them. 13 Jbeta primers and 60 Vbeta primers were used for the PCR. Libraries were prepared by immunoSEQ multiplex PCR; TCRdb keeps only in-frame clonotypes and omits some of them. The data contain 150,000 to 200,000 clones, about 76% of them singletons. The receptor was derived from a woman in her fifties or sixties in good health and CMV-seronegative. Material: PBMCs. The rearrangement links TRBV7-8 to TRBJ2-7; D remains unclear. The CDR3: CASSLGPLVYEQYF. CDR3 bases: TGTGCCAGCAGCTTGGGCCCCCTTGTCTACGAGCAGTACTTC.